Presented here are 26 T cell receptor beta chains from one specimen sequenced in a study of blood T cell repertoires in COVID-19. The table came from immunoSEQ multiplex PCR; TCRdb's copy has only in-frame clones and leaves some out. This sample has around 140,000 clones, with around 78% found just once. Material: peripheral blood. The receptor source for this set is an older woman with acute or convalescent COVID-19.

The V and J genes are TRBV29-1 and TRBJ1-1, with D uncertain. Trimming removed 3 bases at V and 3 bases at J, with 8 bases between. The germline CDR1 and CDR2 sequences are SQVTM and ANQGSEA. This CDR3 spans 12 amino acids. The CDR3 region has the DNA TGCAGCGTTGACCGAGGGTACACTGAAGCTTTCTTT. Residues: CSVDRGYTEAFF.

The chain links TRBV18 to TRBJ2-7, with D possibly TRBD2 on 5 matching bases. V lost 3 bases and J 1 base, leaving 10 bases between the germline ends. CDR3 length equals 14 residues. Germline CDR1 and CDR2: KGHSH and LQKENI. This CDR3 is CASSPLEVSYEQYF. DNA for the CDR3: TGTGCCAGCTCACCCCTGGAGGTGTCCTACGAGCAGTACTTC.

This sequence joins TRBV11-3 and TRBJ2-1, with 7 nucleotides matching TRBD1. Germline assignment: CDR1 SGHNT and CDR2 YENEEA. CDR3 size: 13 residues. Trimming removed 5 bases from V and 8 bases from J; junction bases left unmatched: 6. The CDR3 loop is CASSHFTGDEQFF. The CDR3 DNA reads TGTGCCAGCAGCCATTTTACAGGGGATGAGCAGTTCTTC.

This rearrangement joins TRBV30 to TRBJ1-5, with 7 bases lining up with TRBD1. The CDR3 is 15 amino acids. J gave up 5 bases and V 2 bases, and 9 bases lay outside the gene matches. CDR1 is GTSNPN, CDR2 SVGIG, per germline (reference sequence). CDR3 nucleotide sequence: TGTGCCTGGAGTTTCGAGGGGGCGCATGATCAGCCCCAGCATTTT. This encodes CAWSFEGAHDQPQHF.

This clone was seen only a few times. This chain joins TRBV18 and TRBJ2-7; D might be TRBD2 (5 bases). This CDR3 comprises 14 residues. The germline gives CDR1 KGHSH, CDR2 LQKENI. Trimming cost V 3 bases and J 2 bases, with 11 bases left between them. The CDR3 sequence: CASSPYGLTYEQYF. For the CDR3, the DNA is TGTGCCAGCTCACCTTATGGACTTACCTACGAGCAGTACTTC.

The V gene is TRBV7-2, the J gene TRBJ1-2; 9 nucleotides align to TRBD1. CDR1 is SGHTA and CDR2 is FQGNSA in the germline V gene. The CDR3 is 14 amino acids. The junction had 7 bases not matched to a gene; V was cut back by 5 bases and J by 6 bases. CDR3 nucleotides: TGTGCCAGCAGCAACAGGGGGCGATCGGATGGCTACACCTTC. Translating gives CASSNRGRSDGYTF. Drawing the rest from reference TRBV7-2 and TRBJ1-2, the complete variable domain is GAGVSQSPSNKVTEKGKDVELRCDPISGHTALYWYRQSLGQGLEFLIYFQGNSAPDKSGLPSDRFSAERTGGSVSTLTIQRTQQEDSAVYLCASSNRGRSDGYTFGSGTRLTVV.

This chain joins TRBV27 and TRBJ1-5, with D maybe TRBD1 (6 bases). Germline-derived CDR1 and CDR2 are MNHEY and SMNVEV (reference sequence). This CDR3 spans 18 amino acids. Trimming pared 1 base from V and 0 bases from J, leaving 16 bases between. The CDR3 DNA sequence: TGTGCCAGCAGTTTATTCTGGACAGATAAGAGTAGCAATCAGCCCCAGCATTTT. Translating gives CASSLFWTDKSSNQPQHF.

This sequence joins TRBV10-3 and TRBJ1-2; 9 bases are shared with TRBD1. This CDR3 contains 15 residues. Germline V gives CDR1 ENHRY, CDR2 SYGVKD. J lost 7 bases, V lost 4 bases, and 10 bases had no gene match. The chain's CDR3 is CAISGTGAGNRGYTF. Written as DNA, the CDR3 is TGTGCCATCAGTGGGACAGGGGCGGGTAATCGTGGCTACACCTTC.

The chain employs TRBV30 and TRBJ2-4, with D possibly being TRBD2 (5 bases). In germline, CDR1 is GTSNPN, CDR2 SVGIG (reference sequence). Deletions cut 0 bases from V and 4 bases from J, with 10 bases between. The CDR3 length is 14 residues. For the CDR3, the DNA is TGTGCCTGGAGTGTAGGACTGGGGAAAAACATTCAGTACTTC. Protein product: CAWSVGLGKNIQYF. The full variable domain, its missing parts supplied by reference TRBV30 and TRBJ2-4, is SQTIHQWPATLVQPVGSPLSLECTVEGTSNPNLYWYRQAAGRGLQLLFYSVGIGQISSEVPQNLSASRPQDRQFILSSKKLLLSDSGFYLCAWSVGLGKNIQYFGAGTRLSVL.

The gene calls are TRBV4-1 and TRBJ1-4, with 11 bases identical to TRBD1. From germline, CDR1 is MGHRA and CDR2 YSYEKL. The CDR3 length is 15 residues. J was trimmed by 6 bases and V by 1 base; bases with no gene match: 1. The CDR3 DNA sequence: TGCGCCAGCAGCCAAGTGGGACAGGGGGATGAAAAACTGTTTTTT. Its translation is CASSQVGQGDEKLFF.

This clone was seen a handful of times. The chain links TRBV11-3 to TRBJ1-1, with D perhaps TRBD1 (6 bases). This CDR3 comprises 14 residues. Trimming cost V 5 bases and J 1 base, with 11 bases left between them. CDR1 is SGHNT, CDR2 YENEEA, per germline. The CDR3 reads CASSPRGTNTEAFF. The CDR3 DNA is TGTGCCAGCAGCCCGAGGGGGACGAACACTGAAGCTTTCTTT.

CDR3 in DNA: TGTGCCAGCAGTCGTGGGCGGGGGTCAAATGGCTACACCTTC. Translation: CASSRGRGSNGYTF. The chain links TRBV6-5 to TRBJ1-2; TRBD1 is a possible D gene (5 bases). From germline, CDR1 is MNHEY and CDR2 SVGAGI. The CDR3 runs to 14 residues. V lost 5 bases, J lost 6 bases, and 16 bases lay in between.

The chain carries TRBV7-8 and TRBJ2-1, with TRBD1 matching 11 bases. This CDR3 comprises 16 residues. V gave up 4 bases and J gave up 8 bases; unmatched junction bases: 10. Germline V gene data show CDR1 as SGHVS and CDR2 as FQNEAQ. DNA of the CDR3: TGTGCCAGCAGCTCGAGGACAGGGGGCGGATACGATGAGCAGTTCTTC. This encodes CASSSRTGGGYDEQFF.

This sequence joins TRBV7-6 and TRBJ2-1, with TRBD2 matching 11 bases. CDR1 is SGHVS and CDR2 is FNYEAQ in the germline V gene. CDR3 length: 18 residues. The J segment lost 0 bases and the V segment lost 3 bases, leaving 7 bases of the junction unmatched. This CDR3 is CASSLVAGGPGSYNEQFF. As DNA, the CDR3 is TGTGCCAGCAGCTTGGTAGCGGGAGGGCCGGGCTCCTACAATGAGCAGTTCTTC.

The chain has TRBV7-2 and TRBJ1-1, with 7 bases identical to TRBD1. CDR3 length equals 14 residues. CDR1 SGHTA and CDR2 FQGNSA come from the germline V gene. V lost 5 bases to trimming and J lost 6 bases; unmatched junction nucleotides: 9. The DNA of the CDR3 is TGTGCCAGCAGCCTTGCCGGGACAGCGGCTGAAGCTTTCTTT. It translates to CASSLAGTAAEAFF. The whole variable domain, remainder taken from reference TRBV7-2 and TRBJ1-1, is GAGVSQSPSNKVTEKGKDVELRCDPISGHTALYWYRQSLGQGLEFLIYFQGNSAPDKSGLPSDRFSAERTGGSVSTLTIQRTQQEDSAVYLCASSLAGTAAEAFFGQGTRLTVV.

This clone was observed once. This chain connects TRBV6-5 to TRBJ1-5; the match to TRBD1 covers 7 bases. The junction had 7 bases not matched to a gene; V was cut back by 5 bases and J by 6 bases. CDR3 size: 14 residues. The germline V gene encodes CDR1 MNHEY and CDR2 SVGAGI. The CDR3 DNA follows: TGTGCCAGCAGTCCGACAGGGAATCGTCAGCCCCAGCATTTT. Translation: CASSPTGNRQPQHF.

V is TRBV6-5 and J is TRBJ1-2, with a weak D call TRBD1 (5 bases). Trimming took off 5 bases at V and 2 bases at J, with 6 bases between the two ends. The CDR3 has 12 residues. Germline CDR1 reads MNHEY; CDR2 reads SVGAGI. CDR3 nucleotides: TGTGCCAGCAGTCGGGGGAACTATGGCTACACCTTC. It encodes CASSRGNYGYTF.

The rearrangement joins TRBV28 to TRBJ2-1; 8 bases are a match to TRBD2. J gave up 3 bases and V 6 bases, and 10 bases lay outside the gene matches. This CDR3 comprises 16 residues. CDR1 MDHEN and CDR2 SYDVKM come from the germline V gene. CDR3 bases: TGTGCCAGCAGAGGTAGCGGGGCTAATATCTACAATGAGCAGTTCTTC. It specifies CASRGSGANIYNEQFF.

This clone has more than one count but fewer than ten. V gene TRBV29-1 combines with J gene TRBJ2-7, with 7 bases matching TRBD2. In germline, CDR1 is SQVTM, CDR2 ANQGSEA. The CDR3 has 16 amino acids. V trimming: 1 base; J trimming: 2 bases; junction bases outside the gene matches: 11. The CDR3 spells CSVEGVSGKTTYEQYF. The CDR3 coding sequence is TGCAGCGTTGAAGGGGTGAGCGGGAAGACCACCTACGAGCAGTACTTC.

This chain links TRBV6-1 with TRBJ1-5; 7 bases align to TRBD1. Per the germline V gene, CDR1 is MNHNS and CDR2 is SASEGT. There are 15 residues in the CDR3. The J segment lost 6 bases and the V segment lost 2 bases, leaving 7 bases of the junction unmatched. The CDR3 DNA follows: TGTGCCAGCAGTGAAAAAGGAAGGGGGCTTCAGCCCCAGCATTTT. This sequence encodes CASSEKGRGLQPQHF.

The CDR3 region has the DNA TGTGCCTGGAATGAGGTCGGTTATGGCTACACCTTC. This encodes CAWNEVGYGYTF. The gene calls are TRBV30 and TRBJ1-2; D is unclear. Trimming pared 4 bases from V and 5 bases from J, leaving 11 bases between. The CDR3 is 12 amino acids. Germline-derived CDR1 and CDR2 are GTSNPN and SVGIG (reference sequence).

A single count supports this clone. V gene TRBV6-5 combines with J gene TRBJ2-3; D may be TRBD1 (5 bases). Trimming pared 6 bases from V and 3 bases from J, leaving 13 bases between. Per the germline V gene, CDR1 is MNHEY and CDR2 is SVGAGI. The CDR3 is 14 amino acids. The CDR3 DNA is TGTGCCAGCAGCCTGGGGCGGCCAACAGATACGCAGTATTTT. Protein: CASSLGRPTDTQYF.

The chain is built from TRBV11-3 and TRBJ2-1, with TRBD2 matching over 12 bases. Germline V gives CDR1 SGHNT, CDR2 YENEEA. The CDR3 has 19 amino acids. V lost 1 base to trimming and J lost 4 bases; unmatched junction nucleotides: 11. The CDR3 nucleotides are TGTGCCAGCAGCTTAGGAAAATCTAGCGGGAGGGCGGATTACAATGAGCAGTTCTTC. Amino acid sequence: CASSLGKSSGRADYNEQFF. Full variable domain (remainder filled in from reference TRBV11-3 and TRBJ2-1): EAGVVQSPRYKIIEKKQPVAFWCNPISGHNTLYWYLQNLGQGPELLIRYENEEAVDDSQLPKDRFSAERLKGVDSTLKIQPAELGDSAVYLCASSLGKSSGRADYNEQFFGPGTRLTVL.

The chain uses TRBV1 and TRBJ2-1; TRBD1 reflects the table's D call only, with no check against the DNA. TRBV1 is a recognized pseudogene. The CDR3 spans 17 residues. CDR3 sequence: CTSSQGKGETAYNEQFF. The CDR3 DNA reads TGCACCAGCAGCCAAGGAAAGGGGGAAACCGCCTACAATGAGCAGTTCTTC.

The genes are TRBV5-6 and TRBJ2-1; perhaps TRBD2 as D (6 bases). With 4 bases removed from V and 1 base from J, the gap between germline ends came to 18 bases. The CDR3 has 17 residues. Germline loops: CDR1 SGHDT, CDR2 YYEEEE. The CDR3 here is CASSPNWGRTSYNEQFF. In nucleotides, the CDR3 is TGTGCCAGCAGCCCTAACTGGGGGAGGACATCCTACAATGAGCAGTTCTTC.

The chain has TRBV5-1 and TRBJ2-1; 9 bases match TRBD2. This CDR3 has 15 residues. Germline trimming cut 5 bases from V and 8 bases from J; bases unmatched to any gene: 11. Germline CDR1 and CDR2: SGHRS and YFSETQ. The CDR3 nucleotides read TGCGCCAGCAGGGGGGTAGCGGGAGTTCTCGATGAGCAGTTCTTC. This encodes CASRGVAGVLDEQFF.